The T cell receptor (beta chain) under discussion was sequenced for a study of blood T cell repertoires in COVID-19. Study-wide context: Both acute and convalescent COVID-19 samples were obtained from the United States, Italy and Spain.

Germline V gene data show CDR1 as SGHVS and CDR2 as FQNEAQ. V shed 6 bases, J shed 3 bases, and the junction held 7 bases outside the gene matches. This CDR3 is built from 15 residues. Per the original methods: How many nucleated cells were present was estimated from reference gene primer amplification. Sequencing used immunoSEQ multiplex PCR; TCRdb keeps in-frame clones, though not all of them. D and trimming were read from the DNA, whereas the V and J calls and clone size are those reported in that table. Counted here are 65,000 to 85,000 clones, roughly 87% occurring once; the ten biggest clones make up about a tenth.

The V and J genes are TRBV7-8 and TRBJ1-2; 10 bases map to TRBD1. This TCR was sampled from a woman under 30 with acute or convalescent COVID-19. The sample comprised peripheral blood. CDR3 protein: CASSDRDRGDYGYTF. Here the CDR3 DNA reads TGTGCCAGCAGTGACCGGGACAGGGGAGACTATGGCTACACCTTC.